Presented here are 13 T cell receptor beta chains from one specimen sequenced in a study of T cell repertoires in cytomegalovirus infection (dated by TCRdb to between 2018 and 2021). Antigen specificity for these receptors is unknown. Read against the paper, the sample's treatment or condition label means: in vitro stimulation with specific CMV peptide epitopes to enrich CMV-specific T cells. Sequenced on an Illumina HiSeq 1500. Using fastp trimming at Q25 and MiXCR clonotype assembly, TCRdb reanalyzed the public sequencing data and kept in-frame beta chains. Every CDR3 protein is listed once, alongside the most common genes and DNA of its rows. Recorded for this sample are just under 500,000 distinct CDR3 sequences; about 33% of them occurred a single time. The ten largest clones take up about 17% of the sample. Sequenced here: cultured PBMCs, sampled from culture after CMV antigen stimulation. These receptors came from a human donor in good health (CMV status not recorded). Some clones in this sample may be carry-over from other donors' samples.

The V call is TRBV6-2 or TRBV6-3, the J call TRBJ1-1; D remains ambiguous. This CDR3 has 12 residues. The germline CDR1 and CDR2 sequences are MNHEY and SVGEGT. The V end was cut by 6 bases, the J end by 3 bases, with 8 bases between. CDR3 bases: TGTGCCAGCAGCCGACCCCACACTGAAGCTTTCTTT. It codes for CASSRPHTEAFF.

The V call is TRBV7-9, the J call TRBJ2-1, with a tentative D call TRBD2 (5 bases). The V end was cut by 2 bases, the J end by 2 bases, with 10 bases between. The CDR3 sequence is 15 residues long. Germline V gives CDR1 SEHNR, CDR2 FQNEAQ (reference sequence). The DNA of the CDR3 is TGTGCCAGCAGCTTACAGCGGTCCCCCTACAATGAGCAGTTCTTC. Translating it yields CASSLQRSPYNEQFF.

The V and J genes are TRBV5-1 and TRBJ2-3; D perhaps matches TRBD2 (6 bases). Trimming removed 4 bases from V and 6 bases from J, with 15 bases in between. CDR3 length equals 14 residues. The germline V gene encodes CDR1 SGHRS and CDR2 YFSETQ. This CDR3 is CASSLGTSIDTQYF. In nucleotides, the CDR3 is TGCGCCAGCAGCCTCGGGACTTCGATCGATACGCAGTATTTT.

This clonotype showed up just a few times. This sequence joins TRBV12-3 or TRBV12-4 and TRBJ2-2, with D uncertain. This CDR3 spans 12 amino acids. Trimming stripped 4 bases from V and 6 bases from J, with 6 bases between. The CDR3 protein is CASSYGPGELFF. The CDR3 DNA is TGTGCCAGCAGTTACGGACCCGGGGAGCTGTTTTTT.

This clonotype was detected only a few times. This chain joins TRBV11-2 and TRBJ2-7; D unclear. This CDR3 is built from 16 residues. V lost 1 base and J lost 7, with 20 bases in between. CDR1 is SGHAT and CDR2 is FQNNGV in the germline V gene. CDR3 DNA: TGTGCCAGCAGCTTAGTCATCAGCCAACCTCCCCGGGAGCAGTACTTC. Residues: CASSLVISQPPREQYF.

This clonotype appeared a few times. This chain uses TRBV9 with TRBJ2-5; D is tentatively TRBD1 or TRBD2 (6 bases each). The CDR3 extends over 14 amino acids. Trimming cost V 3 bases and J 1 base, with 10 bases left between them. Germline CDR1 is SGDLS and CDR2 is YYNGEE. Here the CDR3 DNA reads TGTGCCAGCAGCGCCGGGGGCCTCCAAGAGACCCAGTACTTC. Translating gives CASSAGGLQETQYF.

This clonotype was detected only a few times. This chain connects TRBV19 to TRBJ2-2; TRBD2 matches 14 bases. The germline CDR1 and CDR2 sequences are LNHDA and SQIVND (reference sequence). The CDR3 contains 17 residues. With V trimmed by 3 bases and J by 7 bases, 7 bases remained unmatched. The CDR3 here is CASSIRLAGGPGGELFF. The CDR3 bases are TGTGCCAGTAGTATTCGACTAGCGGGAGGGCCCGGCGGGGAGCTGTTTTTT.

The rearrangement uses TRBV3-1 and TRBJ2-5; 12 positions agree with TRBD2. In germline, CDR1 is LGHDT, CDR2 YNNKEL (reference sequence). Trimming took 0 bases from V and 9 from J; bases not matched to a gene: 5. CDR3 size: 15 residues. The CDR3 protein is CASSQDPSGREAQYF. As DNA, the CDR3 is TGTGCCAGCAGCCAAGATCCTAGCGGGAGGGAGGCCCAGTACTTC.

The V call is TRBV7-9, the J call TRBJ2-1; 10 nucleotides line up with TRBD2. V shed 1 base, J shed 6 bases, and the junction held 9 bases outside the gene matches. Germline loops: CDR1 SEHNR, CDR2 FQNEAQ (reference sequence). The CDR3 is 17 amino acids. The DNA of the CDR3 is TGTGCCAGCAGCTTAGAAAGCGGGAGGGCCTCCCGCAATGAGCAGTTCTTC. Its protein product is CASSLESGRASRNEQFF.

This clonotype was counted once. V usage is TRBV28 and J usage is TRBJ2-7; D possibly uses TRBD1 or TRBD2 (5 bases each). Trimming cost V 6 bases and J 1 base, with 16 bases left between them. CDR1 is MDHEN, CDR2 SYDVKM, per germline. CDR3 length equals 15 residues. The CDR3 reads CASRGRTLLSYEQYF. In nucleotides, the CDR3 is TGTGCCAGCAGGGGACGGACATTACTATCCTACGAGCAGTACTTC.

This clonotype was observed many times. The CDR3 nucleotides read TGTGCCAGCAGCTTACCTGGCGGGAGTTACGAGCAGTACGTC. Translated, it gives CASSLPGGSYEQYV. The chain is built from TRBV7-8 and TRBJ2-7; 7 nucleotides line up with TRBD2. The CDR3 has 14 amino acids. Unmatched junction bases numbered 5, after V lost 2 bases and J lost 4 bases. Germline CDR1 is SGHVS and CDR2 is FQNEAQ.

This clonotype was observed a single time. The chain links TRBV6-2 or TRBV6-3 to TRBJ2-1, with D tentatively TRBD2 (6 bases). Germline V gives CDR1 MNHEY, CDR2 SVGEGT. V gave up 4 bases and J gave up 3 bases, with 13 bases separating them. CDR3 length equals 15 residues. The CDR3 bases are TGTGCCAGCAGTTCCATCGGGGGTCGCTACAATGAGCAGTTCTTC. It codes for CASSSIGGRYNEQFF.

This clonotype was detected ten times or more. V and J are TRBV7-2 and TRBJ1-5; D remains ambiguous. This CDR3 has 14 residues. CDR1 SGHTA and CDR2 FQGNSA come from the germline V gene. V lost 3 bases to trimming and J lost 6 bases, with 12 bases between them. This chain's CDR3 is CASSLNVVGQPQHF. The CDR3 DNA reads TGTGCCAGCAGCTTGAACGTGGTCGGTCAGCCCCAGCATTTT.